This T cell receptor (beta chain) was sequenced in a study of shared T cell receptors in the human thymus. The protocol was immunoSEQ multiplex PCR, while the TCRdb copy is restricted to in-frame clones and leaves out a portion. The table lists around 340,000 clones, just under 95% of them singletons. Sequenced material: thymocytes. The clonotype originates from a human donor.

DNA of the CDR3: TGTGCCTGGAGTGGGGGACTAGCGGGAAACCCTCCCTACAATGAGCAGTTCTTC. Protein sequence: CAWSGGLAGNPPYNEQFF. This chain connects TRBV30 to TRBJ2-1; 13 bases are a match to TRBD2. Trimming removed 1 base from V and 2 bases from J; junction bases left unmatched: 8. CDR3 length equals 18 residues. Looked up from germline, CDR1 is GTSNPN and CDR2 is SVGIG (reference sequence).